This T cell receptor (beta chain) was observed in a study of shared clonotypes between healthy human individuals. CD45RA-negative memory and CD45RA+ naive subsets were split from the CD4+ cells. Assay used: immunoSEQ multiplex PCR; TCRdb lists only in-frame clones, some missing. The data hold about 2 million clones, with about 95% observed a single time. The CDR3 is made up of 14 amino acids. In germline, CDR1 is SGHRS, CDR2 YFSETQ. Trimming removed 7 bases from V and 3 bases from J; junction bases left unmatched: 8. This clone has only one observation. Its antigen is currently unknown. Points from the study as a whole: Memory subsets generally showed lower estimated richness than naive subsets.

Material for sequencing was naive CD4+ T cells sorted from blood. Subset described: CD45RA+ positively selected. The clonotype was recovered from a man aged 18 to 30 in good health. The chain employs TRBV5-1 and TRBJ2-7; 9 bases fit TRBD1. The CDR3: CASGPGQGFYEQYF. The DNA for the CDR3 is TGCGCCAGCGGTCCGGGACAGGGCTTCTACGAGCAGTACTTC.